This paragraph reports one T cell receptor (beta chain). Its specificity is not known. These data are taken from a study of shared clonotypes between healthy human individuals. The assay was immunoSEQ multiplex PCR, and TCRdb's table has in-frame clones only and misses some. The profile shows 600,000 to 700,000 clones, 73% of them singletons. General observations from the study: Rarefaction revealed incomplete sorted-subset sequencing despite large depth. Non-shared clonotypes had lower generation probabilities than clonotypes shared by all four sorted-subset donors.

CDR1 MNHEY and CDR2 SMNVEV come from the germline V gene (reference sequence). The V end was cut by 6 bases, the J end by 0 bases, with 15 bases between. The CDR3 has 15 amino acids. Material: memory CD4+ T cells sorted from blood. Subset indicated: CD45RA-negative fraction. V is TRBV27 and J is TRBJ2-7; D ambiguous. This receptor was taken from a woman in her 30s in good health. The chain's CDR3 is CASSDPKQLSYEQYF. Here the CDR3 DNA reads TGTGCCAGCAGCGATCCAAAGCAACTCTCCTACGAGCAGTACTTC.